This TCR beta chain was captured by sequencing in a study of cytomegalovirus exposure and HLA in healthy donors. Turning to the study itself: From about 170 million T cells, an earlier analysis saw approximately 110 million unique TCR beta sequences.

Remarks on this clone: Its antigen is as yet unknown.

In the PCR, 60 Vbeta and 13 Jbeta primers were used. Sequenced by immunoSEQ multiplex PCR; TCRdb stores in-frame clones only, minus some. The sample records almost 95,000 clones, just under 70% being singletons. V was pared by 2 bases and J by 8 bases, with 9 bases between. The CDR3 loop spans 13 amino acids. Germline V gives CDR1 SNHLY, CDR2 FYNNEI. Study-level points and caveats: For most TCR beta V segments, an earlier analysis put the productive rate at about 87% or about 30% of the time.

The receptor was isolated from a man in his fifties or sixties in good health and CMV-seronegative. The sequenced material came from PBMCs. This chain connects TRBV2 to TRBJ1-4; no reliable D call. The chain's CDR3 is CASSELGSEKLFF. CDR3 coding DNA: TGTGCCAGCAGTGAATTGGGCAGCGAAAAACTGTTTTTT.